Presented here are 31 T cell receptor beta chains from one specimen sequenced in a study of T-cell reconstitution after alpha-beta-depleted transplantation in children. The TCRbeta library incorporated unique molecular identifiers. TCRdb reprocessed the PCR reads with MiXCR, giving one entry per CDR3 protein. The data show about 540,000 distinct CDR3 sequences, 15% to 20% seen once. Sequenced here: PBMCs from the stem cell graft donor, sampled from the stem cell graft. The receptors were sampled from a human donor who donated a stem cell graft to a child with acute lymphoblastic leukemia.

This clonotype was counted ten times or more. This CDR3 reads CASSLQGTTEAFF. For the CDR3, the DNA is TGTGCCAGCAGTTTGCAGGGGACCACTGAAGCTTTCTTT. The chain employs TRBV12-3 or TRBV12-4 and TRBJ1-1; possible D gene TRBD1, 6 bases. The V and J ends lost 3 bases and 4 bases respectively, with 9 bases between them. The CDR3 loop spans 13 amino acids.

CDR3 sequence (DNA): TGTGCCAGCTGCGGGACGCAGGGATCCACTGAAGCTTTCTTT. Translated: CASCGTQGSTEAFF. The chain links TRBV6-1 to TRBJ1-1, with TRBD1 as a possible D gene (5 bases). The CDR3 sequence is 14 residues long. V was trimmed by 8 bases and J by 4 bases, leaving 17 bases between them. From germline, CDR1 is MNHNS and CDR2 SASEGT.

This clonotype was counted at least ten times. The rearrangement joins TRBV7-9 to TRBJ1-2; 9 nucleotides line up with TRBD1. Looked up from germline, CDR1 is SEHNR and CDR2 is FQNEAQ (reference sequence). CDR3 length: 14 residues. J gave up 4 bases and V 5 bases, and 5 bases lay outside the gene matches. The CDR3 sequence: CASSPGDRAYGYTF. CDR3 DNA sequence: TGTGCCAGCAGCCCAGGGGACAGGGCCTATGGCTACACCTTC. Full variable domain (outside the CDR3, taken from reference TRBV7-9 and TRBJ1-2): DTGVSQNPRHKITKRGQNVTFRCDPISEHNRLYWYRQTLGQGPEFLTYFQNEAQLEKSRLLSDRFSAERPKGSFSTLEIQRTEQGDSAMYLCASSPGDRAYGYTFGSGTRLTVV.

This clonotype has just a few counts. The chain carries TRBV5-1 and TRBJ1-2; D remains unclear. The V end lost 2 bases, the J end lost 2 bases, and 13 bases lay between the germline ends. There are 15 residues in the CDR3. The germline gives CDR1 SGHRS, CDR2 YFSETQ. The CDR3 loop reads CASSFNGFQNYGYTF. The CDR3 DNA reads TGCGCCAGCAGCTTCAACGGGTTCCAGAACTATGGCTACACCTTC.

This clonotype was found a few times. The CDR3 is CASRGQGEGYGYTF. The CDR3 DNA reads TGCGCCAGCAGAGGACAGGGGGAAGGCTATGGCTACACCTTC. The V gene is TRBV5-1, the J gene TRBJ1-2; 10 bases fit TRBD1. V gave up 5 bases and J gave up 4 bases; unmatched junction bases: 5. This CDR3 is 14 amino acids long. CDR1 is SGHRS, CDR2 YFSETQ, per germline.

The V call is TRBV18, the J call TRBJ2-1; D possibly uses TRBD1 or TRBD2 (6 bases each). Germline V gives CDR1 KGHSH, CDR2 LQKENI. V lost 3 bases to trimming and J lost 14 bases, with 14 bases between them. The CDR3 consists of 12 residues. The CDR3 nucleotides are TGTGCCAGCTCACCCGGCGGGACACATAAGTTCTTC. Its protein product is CASSPGGTHKFF. Full variable domain (rest looked up from reference TRBV18 and TRBJ2-1): NAGVMQNPRHLVRRRGQEARLRCSPMKGHSHVYWYRQLPEEGLKFMVYLQKENIIDESGMPKERFSAEFPKEGPSILRIQQVVRGDSAAYFCASSPGGTHKFFGPGTRLTVL.

This clonotype was seen more than once but under ten times. This chain connects TRBV12-3 or TRBV12-4 to TRBJ1-5; 8 nucleotides agree with TRBD1. The V and J ends lost 5 bases and 7 bases, in that order; junction bases with no gene match: 7. CDR3 size: 14 residues. The DNA of the CDR3 is TGTGCCAGCAGTGAGACAGGGGATGGACAGCCCCAGCATTTT. It is translated as CASSETGDGQPQHF.

This clonotype has just a few counts. The chain uses TRBV6-5 and TRBJ2-2; D is undetermined. Looked up from germline, CDR1 is MNHEY and CDR2 is SVGAGI. The CDR3 covers 12 residues. The V end lost 6 bases, the J end lost 1 base, and 3 bases lay between the germline ends. CDR3 residues: CASRKNTGELFF. The DNA for the CDR3 is TGTGCCAGCAGAAAGAACACCGGGGAGCTGTTTTTT.

This clonotype has a handful of counts. The CDR3 DNA is TGCGCCAGCAGCTTAGTCGGAGCACGGGACATTCAGTACTTC. This encodes CASSLVGARDIQYF. The J gene is TRBJ2-4, the V gene TRBV5-1; D is ambiguous. Trimming pared 2 bases from V and 8 bases from J, leaving 14 bases between. Germline V lookup: CDR1 SGHRS, CDR2 YFSETQ. The CDR3 sequence is 14 residues long.

This clonotype was found a few times. The rearrangement joins TRBV9 to TRBJ2-5, with 8 positions matching TRBD2. V lost 2 bases to trimming and J lost 2 bases; unmatched junction nucleotides: 5. CDR1 and CDR2 (germline): SGDLS, YYNGEE. This CDR3 has 15 amino acids. The CDR3, as DNA: TGTGCCAGCAGCGTCTTGGCGGGAGGACAAGAGACCCAGTACTTC. Translation gives CASSVLAGGQETQYF.

The J gene is TRBJ2-3, the V gene TRBV27; D not certain. V dropped 3 bases and J dropped 4 bases, with 23 bases sitting between them. Germline loops: CDR1 MNHEY, CDR2 SMNVEV (reference sequence). CDR3 length: 18 amino acids. In DNA form, the CDR3 reads TGTGCCAGCAGTTTTTTCCCCTTGGCCGCCGTTGGGTCAGATACGCAGTATTTT. Encoded protein: CASSFFPLAAVGSDTQYF.

In this sample, this clonotype turned up a few times. This sequence joins TRBV7-9 and TRBJ1-1; D perhaps matches TRBD1 (5 bases). CDR1 is SEHNR, CDR2 FQNEAQ, per germline (reference sequence). The CDR3 loop spans 13 amino acids. V dropped 5 bases and J dropped 7 bases, with 14 bases sitting between them. CDR3 in amino acids: CASSPRESIEAFF. The CDR3 coding sequence is TGTGCCAGCAGCCCCAGGGAATCGATTGAAGCTTTCTTT.

This clonotype was observed a handful of times. The chain uses TRBV30 and TRBJ2-3; D remains unclear. The CDR3 loop spans 12 amino acids. CDR1 GTSNPN and CDR2 SVGIG come from the germline V gene (reference sequence). The V gene lost 2 bases and the J gene lost 7 bases, with 10 bases spanning the gap. CDR3 in amino acids: CAWSSGRNTQYF. The CDR3 DNA sequence: TGTGCCTGGAGTTCCGGACGGAATACGCAGTATTTT.

The sample holds a few counts of this clonotype. In DNA, the CDR3 is TGTGCCAGCAGTTTATCACCCTATAGCAATCAGCCCCAGCATTTT. Translating gives CASSLSPYSNQPQHF. This chain uses TRBV27 with TRBJ1-5, with D uncertain. This CDR3 contains 15 residues. V gave up 0 bases and J gave up 0 bases, with 6 bases separating them. Germline V gene sequence: CDR1 MNHEY, CDR2 SMNVEV (reference sequence).

This clonotype was observed a handful of times. This chain joins TRBV5-1 and TRBJ2-5, with a weak D call TRBD2 (5 bases). The CDR3 is made up of 12 amino acids. Looked up from germline, CDR1 is SGHRS and CDR2 is YFSETQ. The ends were cut back, 4 bases at V and 5 bases at J, with 9 bases in the middle. CDR3 amino acids: CASSRRWETQYF. CDR3 DNA sequence: TGCGCCAGCAGCCGGAGGTGGGAGACCCAGTACTTC.

The chain has TRBV6-5 and TRBJ2-3, with D possibly matching TRBD2 (6 bases). The CDR3 has 17 residues. Germline V lookup: CDR1 MNHEY, CDR2 SVGAGI. Trimming left V 0 bases short and J 4 bases short, with 17 bases between. The CDR3 region is CASSYSILVGGADTQYF. The CDR3 DNA is TGTGCCAGCAGTTACTCGATACTTGTGGGGGGTGCAGATACGCAGTATTTT.

V gene TRBV4-2 combines with J gene TRBJ1-1; 9 bases fit TRBD1. CDR1 is LGHNA, CDR2 YNFKEQ, per germline. This CDR3 has 15 residues. Trimming cost V 1 base and J 1 base; bases outside gene matches: 1. The CDR3, as DNA: TGTGCCAGCAGCCAAGGGGACAGGGCGAACACTGAAGCTTTCTTT. Encoded protein: CASSQGDRANTEAFF.

This chain uses TRBV5-5 with TRBJ2-3; 9 nucleotides match TRBD2. Germline V gives CDR1 SGHKS, CDR2 YYEKEE (reference sequence). The length of the CDR3 is 15 residues. V trimming: 6 bases; J trimming: 2 bases; junction bases outside the gene matches: 7. The CDR3 DNA reads TGTGCCAGCACCATGCGGGAGGGAATCACAGATACGCAGTATTTT. Residues: CASTMREGITDTQYF.

The chain uses TRBV25-1 and TRBJ2-7, with 8 bases that match TRBD1. Germline V gene lookup returns CDR1 MGHDK and CDR2 SYGVNS. The CDR3 runs to 15 residues. J lost 6 bases, V lost 2 bases, and 9 bases had no gene match. The CDR3 region is CASSETGTGKAEQYF. CDR3 nucleotides: TGTGCCAGCAGTGAAACCGGGACAGGAAAAGCCGAGCAGTACTTC.

The rearrangement uses TRBV29-1 and TRBJ1-2; 9 bases line up with TRBD1. V shed 0 bases, J shed 4 bases, and the junction held 9 bases outside the gene matches. CDR1 and CDR2 from the germline V gene are SQVTM and ANQGSEA. This CDR3 spans 16 amino acids. The CDR3 nucleotides are TGCAGCGTTGAAGAGATACGGACAGGGGATAGCTATGGCTACACCTTC. It is translated as CSVEEIRTGDSYGYTF.

Only a few counts were recorded for this clonotype. This chain uses TRBV6-2 or TRBV6-3 with TRBJ1-2; TRBD1 matches 11 bases. Germline V gene sequence: CDR1 MNHEY, CDR2 SVGEGT. The CDR3 totals 15 residues. Losses at the gene ends were 5 bases for V and 2 bases for J; bases not matched to a gene: 4. The CDR3 here is CASSGQGAGNYGYTF. CDR3 DNA sequence: TGTGCCAGCAGTGGACAGGGGGCCGGCAACTATGGCTACACCTTC.

This sequence joins TRBV12-3 or TRBV12-4 and TRBJ1-1, with D possibly being TRBD1 (6 bases). CDR3 length equals 12 residues. The germline V and J ends were trimmed by 2 bases and 11 bases, with 12 bases remaining between them. In DNA form, the CDR3 reads TGTGCCAGCAGTTTAAGCGGGGGCTGGGCTTTCTTT. This encodes CASSLSGGWAFF.

The table lists this clonotype with many counts. The V gene is TRBV7-9, the J gene TRBJ2-7, with unresolved D. V lost 3 bases and J lost 2, with 2 bases in between. The germline V gene encodes CDR1 SEHNR and CDR2 FQNEAQ (reference sequence). CDR3 size: 11 residues. CDR3 sequence reads: CASSLTYEQYF. The CDR3 DNA reads as TGTGCCAGCAGCTTGACCTACGAGCAGTACTTC.

This clonotype was detected a few times. The rearrangement joins TRBV5-1 to TRBJ1-3, with TRBD1 matching over 7 bases. The CDR3 has 15 amino acids. CDR1 is SGHRS, CDR2 YFSETQ, per germline. J was trimmed by 4 bases and V by 2 bases; bases with no gene match: 6. The DNA of the CDR3 is TGCGCCAGCAGCTTCGAGACAGGGACCGGAAACACCATATATTTT. Translating gives CASSFETGTGNTIYF.

This clonotype has only a few counts. This chain connects TRBV10-2 to TRBJ2-7, with D maybe TRBD2 (5 bases). Per the germline V gene, CDR1 is WSHSY and CDR2 is SAAADI. The CDR3 has 12 residues. Trimming took 6 bases from V and 0 from J, leaving 6 bases between them. This CDR3 reads CASRDFSYEQYF. DNA for the CDR3: TGCGCCAGCAGGGACTTCTCCTACGAGCAGTACTTC.

The gene calls are TRBV6-5 and TRBJ1-2; D is uncertain. The CDR3 runs to 16 residues. Per the germline V gene, CDR1 is MNHEY and CDR2 is SVGAGI. Trimming removed 0 bases from V and 3 bases from J, with 14 bases in between. CDR3 sequence: CASSYSYSVADYGYTF. The CDR3 region has the DNA TGTGCCAGCAGTTACTCCTACTCCGTGGCAGACTATGGCTACACCTTC.

This clonotype appeared a few times. The chain combines TRBV9 with TRBJ1-2, with TRBD1 identical over 9 bases. CDR1 is SGDLS, CDR2 YYNGEE, per germline. The CDR3 contains 15 residues. The V gene end was trimmed by 3 bases and the J gene end by 3 bases; junction bases not matched to a gene: 6. The CDR3 bases are TGTGCCAGCAGCGCCGGGACAGGGAGTGACTATGGCTACACCTTC. Amino acid sequence: CASSAGTGSDYGYTF. The whole variable domain, remainder taken from reference TRBV9 and TRBJ1-2, is DSGVTQTPKHLITATGQRVTLRCSPRSGDLSVYWYQQSLDQGLQFLIQYYNGEERAKGNILERFSAQQFPDLHSELNLSSLELGDSALYFCASSAGTGSDYGYTFGSGTRLTVV.

This clonotype has only a few counts. The genes are TRBV29-1 and TRBJ2-3, with 10 bases lining up with TRBD1. This CDR3 contains 13 residues. Germline CDR1 reads SQVTM; CDR2 reads ANQGSEA. Trimming at V came to 4 bases and at J to 3 bases, leaving 1 base not matched to a gene. As DNA, the CDR3 is TGCAGCGTTGGGGACAGGGGAACAGATACGCAGTATTTT. It is translated as CSVGDRGTDTQYF.

V usage is TRBV5-1 and J usage is TRBJ2-1, with D possibly TRBD1 on 5 matching bases. Germline V gene data show CDR1 as SGHRS and CDR2 as YFSETQ. The CDR3 covers 14 residues. Trimming took off 4 bases at V and 4 bases at J, with 12 bases between the two ends. In DNA, the CDR3 is TGCGCCAGCAGCCCGGAAGGGGCGTACAATGAGCAGTTCTTC. Translated: CASSPEGAYNEQFF.

This clonotype was seen only a few times. The chain recombines TRBV5-1 with TRBJ2-7; 7 bases match TRBD1. The germline CDR1 and CDR2 sequences are SGHRS and YFSETQ. The CDR3 sequence is 16 residues long. V shed 3 bases, J shed 1 base, and the junction held 10 bases outside the gene matches. CDR3 region: CASSSRQGLFSYEQYF. CDR3 coding DNA: TGCGCCAGCAGCTCGCGACAGGGCCTATTTTCCTACGAGCAGTACTTC.

V is TRBV5-1 and J is TRBJ1-4; D not resolved. CDR1 SGHRS and CDR2 YFSETQ come from the germline V gene. With 0 bases removed from V and 0 bases from J, the gap between germline ends came to 12 bases. The CDR3 extends over 17 amino acids. CDR3 in DNA: TGCGCCAGCAGCTTGGACAGACTGACTGCAACTAATGAAAAACTGTTTTTT. Its protein product is CASSLDRLTATNEKLFF.